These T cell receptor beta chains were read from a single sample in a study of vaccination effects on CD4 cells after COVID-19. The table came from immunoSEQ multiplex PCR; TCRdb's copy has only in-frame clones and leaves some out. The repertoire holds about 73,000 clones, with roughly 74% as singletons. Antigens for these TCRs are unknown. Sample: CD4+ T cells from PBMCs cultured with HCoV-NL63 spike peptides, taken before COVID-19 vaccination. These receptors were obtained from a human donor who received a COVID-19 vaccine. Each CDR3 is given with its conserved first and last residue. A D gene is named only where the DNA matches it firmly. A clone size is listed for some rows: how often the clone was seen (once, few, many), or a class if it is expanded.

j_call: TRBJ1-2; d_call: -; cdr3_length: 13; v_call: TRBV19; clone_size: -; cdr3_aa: CASSIQGRYGYTF; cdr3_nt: TGTGCCAGTAGTATACAGGGGCGGTATGGCTACACCTTC
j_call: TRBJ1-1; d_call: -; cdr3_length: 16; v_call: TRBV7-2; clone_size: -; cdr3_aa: CASSLWSGQMNTEAFF; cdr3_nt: TGTGCCAGCAGCTTATGGTCCGGACAGATGAACACTGAAGCTTTCTTT
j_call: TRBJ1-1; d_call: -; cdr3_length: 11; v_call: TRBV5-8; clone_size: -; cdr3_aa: CASSLRYPTFF; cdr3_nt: TGTGCCAGCAGCTTGCGCTATCCAACTTTCTTT
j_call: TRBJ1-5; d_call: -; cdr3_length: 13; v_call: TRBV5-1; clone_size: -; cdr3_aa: CASSPNRDQPQHF; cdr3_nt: TGCGCCAGCAGCCCGAACCGGGATCAGCCCCAGCATTTT
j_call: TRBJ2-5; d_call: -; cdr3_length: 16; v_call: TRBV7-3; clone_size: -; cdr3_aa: CASSLTSAGARETQYF; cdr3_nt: TGTGCCAGCAGCTTAACTAGCGCCGGGGCTAGAGAGACCCAGTACTTC
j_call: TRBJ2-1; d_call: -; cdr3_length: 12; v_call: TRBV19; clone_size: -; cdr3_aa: CASSMGAREQFF; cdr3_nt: TGTGCCAGTAGTATGGGGGCGCGGGAGCAGTTCTTC
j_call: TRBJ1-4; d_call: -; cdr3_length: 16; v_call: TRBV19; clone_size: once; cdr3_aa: CASSITTGSITEKLFF; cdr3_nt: TGTGCCAGTAGTATAACCACAGGGAGCATCACTGAAAAACTGTTTTTT
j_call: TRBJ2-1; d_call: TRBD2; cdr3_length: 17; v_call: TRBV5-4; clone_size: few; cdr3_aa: CASSLTVLAGSYNEQFF; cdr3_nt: TGTGCCAGCAGCTTAACCGTTCTAGCGGGCTCCTACAATGAGCAGTTCTTC
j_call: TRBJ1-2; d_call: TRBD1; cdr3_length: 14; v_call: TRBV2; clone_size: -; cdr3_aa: CASSAGTGPYGYTF; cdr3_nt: TGTGCCAGCAGCGCCGGGACAGGCCCGTATGGCTACACCTTC
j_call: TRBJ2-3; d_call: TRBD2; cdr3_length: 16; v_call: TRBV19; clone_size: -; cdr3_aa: CASSTLLAGGTDTQYF; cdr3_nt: TGTGCCAGTAGTACCCTCCTAGCGGGGGGCACAGATACGCAGTATTTT
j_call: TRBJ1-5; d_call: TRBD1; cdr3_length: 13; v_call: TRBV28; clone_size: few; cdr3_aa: CASRWTGNQPQHF; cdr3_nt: TGTGCCAGCAGATGGACAGGGAATCAGCCCCAGCATTTT
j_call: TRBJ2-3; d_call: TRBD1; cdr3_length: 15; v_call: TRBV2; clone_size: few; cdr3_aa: CATIRDRRSTDTQYF; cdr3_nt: TGTGCCACCATTCGGGACAGGAGAAGCACAGATACGCAGTATTTT
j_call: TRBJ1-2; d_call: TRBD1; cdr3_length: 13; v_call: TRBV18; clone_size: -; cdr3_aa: CASSGDRLYGYTF; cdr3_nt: TGTGCCAGCTCGGGGGACAGGCTGTATGGCTACACCTTC
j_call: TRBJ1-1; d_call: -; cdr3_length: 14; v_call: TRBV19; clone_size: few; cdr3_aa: CASKPRVETPEAFF; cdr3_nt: TGTGCCAGTAAGCCGCGCGTGGAGACGCCTGAAGCTTTCTTT
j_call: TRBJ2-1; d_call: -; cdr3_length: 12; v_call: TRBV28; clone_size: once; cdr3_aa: CASSLFEIEQFF; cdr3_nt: TGTGCCAGCAGTTTATTCGAAATAGAACAGTTCTTC
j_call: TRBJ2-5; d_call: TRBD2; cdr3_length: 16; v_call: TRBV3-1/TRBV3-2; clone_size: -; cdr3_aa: CASSPRLAGGQETQYF; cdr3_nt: TGTGCCAGCAGCCCCAGACTAGCGGGGGGACAAGAGACCCAGTACTTC
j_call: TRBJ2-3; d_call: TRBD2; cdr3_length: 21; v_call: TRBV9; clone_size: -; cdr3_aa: CASSPRGLAGGGPASKDTQYF; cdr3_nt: TGTGCCAGCAGCCCCCGCGGGCTAGCGGGGGGCGGCCCTGCTTCCAAAGATACGCAGTATTTT
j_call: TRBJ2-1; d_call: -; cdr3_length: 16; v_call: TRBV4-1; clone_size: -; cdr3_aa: CASSQGGPTGNNEQFF; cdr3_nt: TGCGCCAGCAGCCAGGGGGGACCGACAGGGAACAATGAGCAGTTCTTC
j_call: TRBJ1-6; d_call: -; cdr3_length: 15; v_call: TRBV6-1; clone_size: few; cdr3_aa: CASSEGRGDNSPLHF; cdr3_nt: TGTGCCAGCAGTGAAGGCAGGGGCGATAATTCACCCCTCCACTTT
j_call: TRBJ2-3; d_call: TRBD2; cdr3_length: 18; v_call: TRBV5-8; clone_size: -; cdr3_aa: CASSAGLAGGHGTDTQYF; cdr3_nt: TGTGCCAGCAGCGCCGGACTAGCGGGGGGGCATGGAACAGATACGCAGTATTTT
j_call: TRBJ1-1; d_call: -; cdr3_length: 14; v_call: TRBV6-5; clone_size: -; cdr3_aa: CASWGGTPNTEAFF; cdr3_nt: TGTGCCAGCTGGGGGGGGACACCTAACACTGAAGCTTTCTTT
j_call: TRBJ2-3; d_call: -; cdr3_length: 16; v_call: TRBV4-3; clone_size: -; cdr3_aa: CASSQVEPLSTDTQYF; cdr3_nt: TGCGCCAGCAGCCAAGTCGAGCCTTTAAGCACAGATACGCAGTATTTT
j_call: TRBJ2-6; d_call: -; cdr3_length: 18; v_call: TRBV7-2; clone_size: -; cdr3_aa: CASSQRVPNSSGANVLTF; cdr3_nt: TGTGCCAGCAGCCAGCGCGTGCCTAACTCTTCTGGGGCCAACGTCCTGACTTTC
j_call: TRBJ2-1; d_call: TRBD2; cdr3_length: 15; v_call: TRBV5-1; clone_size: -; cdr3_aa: CASSLTSGVSNEQFF; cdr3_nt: TGCGCCAGCAGCCTGACTAGCGGGGTAAGCAATGAGCAGTTCTTC
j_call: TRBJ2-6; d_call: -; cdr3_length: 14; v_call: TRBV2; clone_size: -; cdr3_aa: CASSERSGANVLTF; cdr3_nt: TGTGCCAGCAGTGAACGCTCTGGGGCCAACGTCCTGACTTTC
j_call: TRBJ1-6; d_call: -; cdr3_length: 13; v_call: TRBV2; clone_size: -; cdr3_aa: CASRTGHNSPLHF; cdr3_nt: TGTGCCAGCAGAACCGGTCATAATTCACCCCTCCACTTT
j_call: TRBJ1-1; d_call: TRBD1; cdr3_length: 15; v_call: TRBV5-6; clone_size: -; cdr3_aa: CASSPFSGQATEAFF; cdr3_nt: TGTGCCAGCAGCCCCTTCTCTGGACAGGCCACTGAAGCTTTCTTT